One sample yielded the 29 T cell receptor beta chains listed below, sequenced in a study of Tregs in tolerant kidney transplant recipients. For these receptors, no antigen is known. The protocol was immunoSEQ multiplex PCR, while the TCRdb copy is restricted to in-frame clones and leaves out a portion. The repertoire holds 15,000 to 20,000 clones, with approximately 57% as singletons. Sequences were obtained from Tregs from blood cultured with allogeneic cells. These receptor sequences come from a human donor in good health.

This clone counts as medium-sized. The CDR3 here is CASSLKGSYEQYF. CDR3 DNA: TGTGCCAGCAGCTTGAAGGGTTCCTACGAGCAGTACTTC. The V and J genes are TRBV5-4 and TRBJ2-7; D is ambiguous. CDR1 is SGHNT, CDR2 YYREEE, per germline (reference sequence). The CDR3 runs to 13 residues. V lost 1 base and J 1 base, leaving 6 bases between the germline ends.

There are a few counts of this clone. V and J are TRBV11-3 and TRBJ2-7; D gene uncertain. Germline CDR1 and CDR2: SGHNT and YENEEA. The CDR3 loop spans 11 amino acids. V was clipped by 1 base and J by 5 bases, with 3 bases between them. CDR3 sequence: CASSLAHEQYF. Written as DNA, the CDR3 is TGTGCCAGCAGCTTAGCCCACGAGCAGTACTTC.

The CDR3 region is CASSRALAGVLNEQFF. Here the CDR3 DNA reads TGTGCCAGCAGTCGCGCCTTAGCGGGAGTTCTGAATGAGCAGTTCTTC. The chain couples TRBV2 to TRBJ2-1, with 9 bases identical to TRBD2. Germline CDR1 is SNHLY and CDR2 is FYNNEI. The length of the CDR3 is 16 residues. V dropped 5 bases and J dropped 7; count of bases not matched to a gene: 12.

In its sample, this clone was seen a few times. The V call is TRBV9, the J call TRBJ2-3; perhaps TRBD2 as D (6 bases). The CDR3 runs 15 residues. V lost 2 bases, J lost 6 bases, and 16 bases lay in between. Germline CDR1 is SGDLS and CDR2 is YYNGEE. CDR3 sequence (DNA): TGTGCCAGCAGCGTTTCCGCGGGGCCTTGGGATACGCAGTATTTT. Its translation: CASSVSAGPWDTQYF.

The chain links TRBV5-8 to TRBJ2-5; D possibly corresponds to TRBD1 (6 bases). The CDR3 runs to 14 residues. Trimming removed 1 base at V and 5 bases at J, with 12 bases between. In germline, CDR1 is SGHTS, CDR2 YDEGEE. The CDR3 DNA reads TGTGCCAGCAGCTTGCAAACAGGGTTGGAGACCCAGTACTTC. Translating it yields CASSLQTGLETQYF.

This clone was seen a handful of times. The CDR3 spells CASNRGETQYF. In nucleotides, the CDR3 is TGTGCCAGCAACAGGGGGGAGACCCAGTACTTC. The chain is built from TRBV2 and TRBJ2-5; 8 nucleotides line up with TRBD1. This CDR3 has 11 amino acids. Germline loops: CDR1 SNHLY, CDR2 FYNNEI. With 7 bases clipped from V and 5 bases from J, the junction kept 0 bases outside the gene matches.

The chain links TRBV10-3 to TRBJ1-2; 7 bases map to TRBD1. V shed 10 bases, J shed 2 bases, and the junction held 7 bases outside the gene matches. Germline CDR1 reads ENHRY; CDR2 reads SYGVKD. The CDR3 contains 13 residues. In DNA form, the CDR3 reads TGTGCCAGTCGGGACAGCTCGAACTATGGCTACACCTTC. The encoded protein is CASRDSSNYGYTF.

This clone was observed a single time. The chain links TRBV5-1 to TRBJ2-7; D is unclear. Germline CDR1 is SGHRS and CDR2 is YFSETQ. The ends were cut back, 3 bases at V and 7 bases at J, with 14 bases in the middle. CDR3 length equals 13 residues. CDR3 sequence reads: CASSSTRVGEQYF. The CDR3 DNA reads as TGCGCCAGCAGCTCAACAAGAGTGGGAGAGCAGTACTTC.

This chain connects TRBV5-8 to TRBJ1-1, with TRBD1 matching over 9 bases. Germline V gene sequence: CDR1 SGHTS, CDR2 YDEGEE. This CDR3 comprises 13 residues. Trimming at V came to 4 bases and at J to 7 bases, leaving 5 bases not matched to a gene. The DNA of the CDR3 is TGTGCCAGCAGCCTGACAGGGGGGTATGAAGCTTTCTTT. Its translation is CASSLTGGYEAFF. Using reference TRBV5-8 and TRBJ1-1 for the parts outside the CDR3, the full variable domain is EAGVTQSPTHLIKTRGQQATLRCSPISGHTSVYWYQQALGLGLQFLLWYDEGEERNRGNFPPRFSGRQFPNYSSELNVNALELEDSALYLCASSLTGGYEAFFGQGTRLTVV.

V gene TRBV6-1 combines with J gene TRBJ1-1; 7 bases line up with TRBD1. V lost 4 bases, J lost 5 bases, and 19 bases stayed unmatched. The germline V gene has CDR1 MNHNS and CDR2 SASEGT. The CDR3 runs to 18 residues. The CDR3 loop reads CASSVIAGGISLSTEAFF. In nucleotides, the CDR3 is TGTGCCAGCAGTGTTATCGCAGGGGGGATCTCGTTGAGTACTGAAGCTTTCTTT.

This clone was recorded at least ten times. The chain has TRBV6-8 and TRBJ2-6; D gene uncertain. The CDR3 spans 17 residues. The ends were cut back, 0 bases at V and 0 bases at J, with 9 bases in the middle. The germline CDR1 and CDR2 sequences are MNHGY and SAAAGT. DNA of the CDR3: TGTGCCAGCAGTTACTCGAAGGGCCGCTCTGGGGCCAACGTCCTGACTTTC. Protein product: CASSYSKGRSGANVLTF.

The V call is TRBV7-6, the J call TRBJ2-7, with D tentatively TRBD2 (5 bases). This CDR3 region has 12 residues. The germline gives CDR1 SGHVS, CDR2 FNYEAQ. V was pared by 5 bases and J by 4 bases, with 9 bases between. In DNA, the CDR3 is TGTGCCAGCAGCGGAGGAGGTTACGAGCAGTACTTC. Translated, it gives CASSGGGYEQYF.

This clone was recorded a few times. The chain joins TRBV7-2 to TRBJ2-3; no reliable D call. Between the trimmed V and J ends, which lost 2 bases and 3 bases, there was a span of 0 bases. The CDR3 totals 11 residues. Looked up from germline, CDR1 is SGHTA and CDR2 is FQGNSA. The CDR3 is CASSLTDTQYF. In DNA form, the CDR3 reads TGTGCCAGCAGCTTAACAGATACGCAGTATTTT. The full variable domain, completed using reference TRBV7-2 and TRBJ2-3, is GAGVSQSPSNKVTEKGKDVELRCDPISGHTALYWYRQSLGQGLEFLIYFQGNSAPDKSGLPSDRFSAERTGGSVSTLTIQRTQQEDSAVYLCASSLTDTQYFGPGTRLTVL.

This clone has a handful of counts. The genes are TRBV2 and TRBJ1-2, with D unresolved. The germline V gene has CDR1 SNHLY and CDR2 FYNNEI. V was trimmed by 7 bases and J by 4 bases, leaving 10 bases between them. The CDR3 totals 12 residues. The CDR3 DNA is TGTGCCAGCAAGAGACGGGGCTATGGCTACACCTTC. Its protein product is CASKRRGYGYTF.

This clone appeared a few times. The rearrangement uses TRBV14 and TRBJ1-2; D is uncertain. Germline CDR1 SGHDN, CDR2 FVKESK. V lost 0 bases and J 0 bases, leaving 2 bases between the germline ends. The CDR3 runs 13 residues. The CDR3 DNA sequence: TGTGCCAGCAGCCAAGACCCTAACTATGGCTACACCTTC. Translating it yields CASSQDPNYGYTF.

This chain links TRBV28 with TRBJ2-6; possible D gene TRBD2, 6 bases. The length of the CDR3 is 16 residues. V lost 5 bases and J 2 bases, leaving 13 bases between the germline ends. Germline V gene data show CDR1 as MDHEN and CDR2 as SYDVKM. Here the CDR3 reads CASSAAWGAGANVLTF. CDR3 DNA sequence: TGTGCCAGCAGTGCGGCGTGGGGGGCTGGGGCCAACGTCCTGACTTTC.

This sequence joins TRBV6-5 and TRBJ2-7; TRBD1 matches 9 bases. The junction had 12 bases not matched to a gene; V was cut back by 10 bases and J by 2 bases. The germline V gene encodes CDR1 MNHEY and CDR2 SVGAGI. The CDR3 has 15 residues. CDR3 sequence reads: CATKGSGTGTYEQYF. DNA for the CDR3: TGTGCCACCAAAGGGTCCGGGACAGGGACCTACGAGCAGTACTTC.

The chain recombines TRBV5-4 with TRBJ1-3; possible D gene TRBD1, 5 bases. CDR1 is SGHNT, CDR2 YYREEE, per germline (reference sequence). Trimming pared 0 bases from V and 8 bases from J, leaving 9 bases between. CDR3 length: 13 residues. CDR3 sequence reads: CASSLGGEYTIYF. The CDR3 coding sequence is TGTGCCAGCAGCTTGGGAGGGGAATACACCATATATTTT.

This clone has just a few counts. This chain links TRBV19 with TRBJ1-5, with D tentatively TRBD1 (5 bases). V was cut by 9 bases and J by 1 base, with 19 bases left in between. CDR3 size: 16 residues. The germline gives CDR1 LNHDA, CDR2 SQIVND (reference sequence). The CDR3 here is CASTTRGRGSNQPQHF. In DNA form, the CDR3 reads TGTGCCAGCACAACTCGGGGCCGCGGGAGCAATCAGCCCCAGCATTTT.

The rearrangement joins TRBV6-5 to TRBJ1-2, with unresolved D. The CDR3 loop spans 13 amino acids. Trimming shortened V by 6 bases and J by 5 bases, and 13 bases separated the two germline ends. Germline lookup yields CDR1 MNHEY and CDR2 SVGAGI. CDR3 DNA sequence: TGTGCCAGCAGCCCCATGGGCAGATATGGCTACACCTTC. Protein sequence: CASSPMGRYGYTF.

This clone was seen ten or more times. The chain links TRBV7-8 to TRBJ2-7; 15 nucleotides line up with TRBD2. Germline CDR1 SGHVS, CDR2 FQNEAQ. V shed 1 base, J shed 1 base, and the junction held 2 bases outside the gene matches. CDR3 length equals 17 residues. The CDR3 DNA reads as TGTGCCAGCAGCTTAGGGGGACTAGCGGGAGGTTCCTACGAGCAGTACTTC. Amino acids: CASSLGGLAGGSYEQYF.

The chain combines TRBV5-1 with TRBJ1-2; D unresolved. Germline CDR1 SGHRS, CDR2 YFSETQ. The CDR3 is 15 amino acids. Trimming pared 4 bases from V and 10 bases from J, leaving 23 bases between. The CDR3 reads CASSPGLRAASLYTF. CDR3 DNA: TGCGCCAGCAGCCCGGGGTTGAGGGCAGCTTCACTCTACACCTTC.

The rearrangement joins TRBV9 to TRBJ1-3; D remains ambiguous. The CDR3 sequence is 15 residues long. Germline V gene sequence: CDR1 SGDLS, CDR2 YYNGEE. Deletions cut 0 bases from V and 4 bases from J, with 11 bases between. CDR3 nucleotides: TGTGCCAGCAGCGTAGTCCCCGGAGCGGGAAACACCATATATTTT. This translates into CASSVVPGAGNTIYF.

The genes are TRBV5-4 and TRBJ1-4; D uncertain. Trimming took off 0 bases at V and 4 bases at J, with 10 bases between the two ends. There are 15 residues in the CDR3. Looked up from germline, CDR1 is SGHNT and CDR2 is YYREEE (reference sequence). The CDR3 bases are TGTGCCAGCAGCTTGGGTTTCGGTGATAATGAAAAACTGTTTTTT. Its protein product is CASSLGFGDNEKLFF.

The chain uses TRBV4-3 and TRBJ2-1; 8 positions agree with TRBD2. The CDR3 covers 17 residues. V lost 3 bases, J lost 0 bases, and 7 bases stayed unmatched. The germline gives CDR1 LGHNA, CDR2 YSLEER. This CDR3 is CASSHSKRGGSYNEQFF. DNA of the CDR3: TGCGCCAGCAGCCATTCGAAACGGGGGGGCTCCTACAATGAGCAGTTCTTC.

This clone was seen a single time. The chain is built from TRBV6-5 and TRBJ2-2; no firm D call. This CDR3 region has 12 residues. V was shortened by 7 bases and J by 6 bases, with 9 bases between the two germline ends. The V gene's germline CDR1 is MNHEY and CDR2 SVGAGI. Here the CDR3 reads CASKNSPGELFF. CDR3 DNA: TGTGCCAGCAAGAATTCCCCCGGGGAGCTGTTTTTT.

The rearrangement uses TRBV7-8 and TRBJ1-2; 7 bases line up with TRBD1. Trimming removed 5 bases from V and 6 bases from J; junction bases left unmatched: 3. The CDR3 is made up of 12 amino acids. Germline CDR1 is SGHVS and CDR2 is FQNEAQ. The CDR3 DNA reads TGTGCCAGCAGCGTTACAGGGGATGGCTACACCTTC. This codes for CASSVTGDGYTF.

This chain joins TRBV5-1 and TRBJ2-7, with 13 bases lining up with TRBD2. The CDR3 extends over 17 amino acids. V lost 4 bases and J lost 3; bases outside the gene matches: 10. Germline CDR1 is SGHRS and CDR2 is YFSETQ. The CDR3 loop reads CASSRAGTSGTHYEQYF. The CDR3 bases are TGCGCCAGCAGCCGAGCTGGGACTAGCGGGACCCACTACGAGCAGTACTTC.

The chain carries TRBV7-6 and TRBJ2-1; 8 bases map to TRBD2. There are 14 residues in the CDR3. V lost 5 bases and J lost 7; bases outside the gene matches: 7. Looked up from germline, CDR1 is SGHVS and CDR2 is FNYEAQ. The CDR3 spells CASSPRLAPNEQFF. The CDR3 nucleotides are TGTGCCAGCAGCCCGAGACTAGCGCCTAATGAGCAGTTCTTC.